This is a list of T cell receptor beta chains from one sample in a study of blood T cell repertoires in COVID-19. This table comes from immunoSEQ multiplex PCR, and its TCRdb copy is limited to in-frame clones, with some not included. The table records fewer than 250,000 clones, roughly 80% of them present only once. Sample: peripheral blood. Source of these receptors: a woman aged 45-59 years with acute or convalescent COVID-19. CDR3s include the opening cysteine and the closing phenylalanine or tryptophan. Fields, in order: clone size, D gene, V gene, J gene, CDR3 protein, CDR3 DNA. A D gene is named only where the DNA matches it firmly. Part of the rows lack a size; the others show once, few, many or a class for expanded clones.

NA	NA	TRBV3-1/TRBV3-2	TRBJ2-2	CASSVGLKGELFF	TGTGCCAGCAGCGTCGGTCTTAAAGGGGAGCTGTTTTTT
NA	NA	TRBV30	TRBJ2-3	CACPLSAAPTDTQYF	TGTGCCTGCCCACTTAGCGCGGCGCCCACAGATACGCAGTATTTT
NA	NA	TRBV30	TRBJ1-5	CAWSAHNQPQHF	TGTGCCTGGAGTGCCCATAATCAGCCCCAGCATTTT
NA	TRBD1	TRBV3-1/TRBV3-2	TRBJ2-7	CASSQERVWIEGQDEQYF	TGTGCCAGCAGCCAAGAAAGGGTTTGGATTGAAGGACAGGACGAGCAGTACTTC
NA	NA	TRBV6-5	TRBJ2-1	CASSSIYNEQFF	TGTGCCAGCAGTTCCATTTACAATGAGCAGTTCTTC
few	TRBD2	TRBV19	TRBJ2-7	CASRLADSYEQYF	TGTGCCAGTAGGCTAGCGGACTCCTACGAGCAGTACTTC
NA	NA	TRBV19	TRBJ1-1	CASSRRSRRSEAFF	TGTGCCAGTAGTAGGAGAAGTCGACGGAGTGAAGCTTTCTTT
NA	NA	TRBV6-5	TRBJ2-2	CASMLNPQATGELFF	TGTGCCAGCATGTTAAATCCACAGGCCACCGGGGAGCTGTTTTTT
NA	NA	TRBV18	TRBJ1-2	CASSPADSYGYTF	TGTGCCAGCTCACCTGCGGACAGTTATGGCTACACCTTC
NA	NA	TRBV2	TRBJ1-2	CASSEDRGISGYTF	TGTGCCAGCAGTGAAGATCGGGGGATATCTGGCTACACCTTC
NA	TRBD1	TRBV6-5	TRBJ1-1	CASSYGTGVAEAFF	TGTGCCAGCAGTTACGGGACAGGGGTCGCTGAAGCTTTCTTT
NA	NA	TRBV19	TRBJ2-4	CASSPWMGPALAKNIQYF	TGTGCCAGTAGTCCGTGGATGGGGCCGGCCCTCGCCAAAAACATTCAGTACTTC
NA	TRBD1	TRBV6-5	TRBJ1-5	CASGQGNQPQHF	TGTGCCAGCGGACAGGGGAATCAGCCCCAGCATTTT
NA	TRBD1	TRBV25-1	TRBJ1-2	CASSERGGGGYTF	TGTGCCAGCAGTGAACGAGGGGGCGGTGGCTACACCTTC
NA	NA	TRBV11-2	TRBJ2-3	CASSMASTDTQYF	TGTGCCAGCAGCATGGCTAGCACAGATACGCAGTATTTT
once	TRBD2	TRBV19	TRBJ2-1	CASSIGASGTTYNEQFF	TGTGCCAGTAGTATAGGTGCTAGCGGGACCACCTACAATGAGCAGTTCTTC
NA	TRBD2	TRBV27	TRBJ2-5	CASRAGGPLETQYF	TGTGCCAGCAGAGCGGGGGGGCCTTTAGAGACCCAGTACTTC
NA	NA	TRBV7-9	TRBJ1-1	CASSLGLARGWAEAFF	TGTGCCAGCAGCTTAGGGCTGGCCAGGGGCTGGGCTGAAGCTTTCTTT
NA	NA	TRBV7-8	TRBJ1-2	CASSLAGRDYGYTF	TGTGCCAGCAGCTTAGCGGGGAGGGACTATGGCTACACCTTC
NA	NA	TRBV4-2	TRBJ1-4	CASSQDQVSTNEKLFF	TGTGCCAGCAGCCAAGATCAGGTTTCAACTAATGAAAAACTGTTTTTT
once	NA	TRBV30	TRBJ1-5	CAWSRGTQPQHF	TGTGCCTGGAGTCGGGGGACTCAGCCCCAGCATTTT
once	TRBD2	TRBV5-1	TRBJ2-5	CASSLRTQRGETQYF	TGCGCCAGCAGCCTTCGGACTCAGCGGGGAGAGACCCAGTACTTC
NA	NA	TRBV21-1	TRBJ1-1	CASSKARTGDGNTEAFF	TGTGCCAGCAGCAAAGCGAGGACAGGGGACGGGAACACTGAAGCTTTCTTT
NA	NA	TRBV7-9	TRBJ2-7	CASSPPWGGNEQYF	TGTGCCAGCAGCCCCCCCTGGGGAGGTAACGAGCAGTACTTC
NA	NA	TRBV27	TRBJ2-1	CASSPGIYNEQFF	TGTGCCAGCAGTCCAGGAATCTACAATGAGCAGTTCTTC
NA	TRBD2	TRBV9	TRBJ2-3	CASSVGNSGGAAGTDTQYF	TGTGCCAGCAGCGTAGGGAATAGCGGGGGGGCAGCGGGCACAGATACGCAGTATTTT
NA	TRBD2	TRBV2	TRBJ2-7	CASSDASGAYEQYF	TGTGCCAGCAGTGACGCCAGCGGGGCCTACGAGCAGTACTTC
once	TRBD1	TRBV5-3	TRBJ1-2	CARSTRDRDPKPPSHYGYTF	TGTGCCAGAAGCACCAGGGACAGGGACCCGAAACCACCAAGTCACTATGGCTACACCTTC
NA	TRBD1	TRBV12-3/TRBV12-4	TRBJ1-5	CASSQGDNQPQHF	TGTGCCAGCAGCCAGGGGGACAATCAGCCCCAGCATTTT
NA	NA	TRBV5-1	TRBJ1-4	CASSYEVGGVNEKLFF	TGCGCCAGCAGTTACGAGGTTGGGGGGGTGAATGAAAAACTGTTTTTT
NA	TRBD2	TRBV3-1/TRBV3-2	TRBJ2-1	CASSASGVSYNEQFF	TGTGCCAGCAGCGCGAGCGGGGTCTCCTACAATGAGCAGTTCTTC
NA	TRBD1	TRBV29-1	TRBJ1-1	CSGQVVSMNTEAFF	TGCAGTGGACAGGTCGTTTCCATGAACACTGAAGCTTTCTTT
NA	NA	TRBV30	TRBJ1-1	CAWSPVTEAFF	TGTGCCTGGAGTCCGGTAACCGAAGCTTTCTTT
NA	NA	TRBV11-2	TRBJ1-4	CASSLGAQAPTNEKLFF	TGTGCCAGCAGCTTGGGTGCGCAGGCTCCAACTAATGAAAAACTGTTTTTT
NA	NA	TRBV7-9	TRBJ2-5	CASSLDMETQYF	TGTGCCAGCAGCCTAGATATGGAGACCCAGTACTTC
NA	TRBD1	TRBV23-1	TRBJ2-1	CASSQYTGGRYNEQFF	TGCGCCAGCAGTCAATACACAGGGGGCCGGTACAATGAGCAGTTCTTC
NA	NA	TRBV18	TRBJ1-4	CASSGSTRGEKLFF	TGTGCCAGCTCAGGCTCCACTCGGGGTGAAAAACTGTTTTTT
NA	NA	TRBV19	TRBJ1-4	CASSIPRGVGEKLFF	TGTGCCAGTAGTATCCCCCGGGGGGTCGGTGAAAAACTGTTTTTT
NA	TRBD1	TRBV6-5	TRBJ1-2	CAANRGTNYGYTF	TGTGCCGCAAACAGGGGGACTAACTATGGCTACACCTTC
NA	TRBD1	TRBV19	TRBJ1-2	CASSRASGGDYGYTF	TGTGCCAGTAGTAGAGCCTCAGGGGGCGACTATGGCTACACCTTC
NA	NA	TRBV2	TRBJ1-1	CASTGHAMNTEAFF	TGTGCCAGCACGGGACACGCCATGAACACTGAAGCTTTCTTT
NA	TRBD1	TRBV27	TRBJ1-2	CASSLSDRGGYTF	TGTGCCAGCAGTCTCTCGGACAGGGGCGGCTACACCTTC
few	TRBD2	TRBV20-1	TRBJ2-1	CSASTAGGINEQFF	TGCAGTGCTAGTACCGCGGGGGGAATCAATGAGCAGTTCTTC
few	NA	TRBV7-2	TRBJ2-5	CASSTLRQETQYF	TGTGCCAGCAGCACACTAAGGCAAGAGACCCAGTACTTC
NA	TRBD2	TRBV4-2	TRBJ2-3	CASSQRLAGEADTQYF	TGTGCCAGCAGCCAACGACTAGCGGGAGAGGCAGATACGCAGTATTTT
NA	TRBD2	TRBV28	TRBJ2-5	CASSLIAGGETQYF	TGTGCCAGCAGTCTGATAGCGGGAGGAGAGACCCAGTACTTC
once	TRBD1	TRBV11-2	TRBJ1-3	CASSLAGTGVGNTIYF	TGTGCCAGCAGCCTGGCCGGGACAGGGGTAGGAAACACCATATATTTT
NA	NA	TRBV5-4	TRBJ1-1	CASSLWMEGSEAFF	TGTGCCAGCAGCTTGTGGATGGAGGGGTCTGAAGCTTTCTTT
NA	TRBD1	TRBV28	TRBJ1-2	CASRTGEINYGYTF	TGTGCCAGCAGGACAGGGGAGATAAACTATGGCTACACCTTC
NA	TRBD1	TRBV7-2	TRBJ2-7	CASSPVGTGSYEQYF	TGTGCCAGCAGCCCAGTCGGGACAGGGTCCTACGAGCAGTACTTC
NA	TRBD1	TRBV28	TRBJ1-6	CASSSRTGNSPLHF	TGTGCCAGCAGTTCCAGGACAGGGAATTCACCCCTCCACTTT
NA	NA	TRBV28	TRBJ1-5	CATVPTGGGRHSNQPQHF	TGTGCCACCGTTCCCACGGGAGGGGGAAGACATAGCAATCAGCCCCAGCATTTT
NA	NA	TRBV5-4	TRBJ1-5	CASSFGGMSNQPQHF	TGTGCCAGCAGCTTCGGGGGTATGAGCAATCAGCCCCAGCATTTT
NA	NA	TRBV11-3	TRBJ2-6	CASSLAGVGANVLTF	TGTGCCAGCAGCTTAGCAGGGGTCGGGGCCAACGTCCTGACTTTC